What follows are 25 T cell receptor beta chains derived from one specimen sequenced in a study of regulatory dendritic cells for organ transplantation (dated by TCRdb to 2016 to 2017). The method was the immunoSEQ multiplex PCR assay. TCRdb's version of the immuneACCESS table is confined to in-frame rearrangements and falls short of the full clone set. An unresolved V gene accounts for under half of the shortfall where checked; the remainder is of unknown origin. This sample holds 21,000 or so clones; 74% were observed only once. Approximately 0.97% of the sample rests with the top ten. The sequencing sample was made of memory CD4+ T cells from blood. The cell subset or site label, as the study defines it: CD45RO+ memory T cells. The receptors originated from a human donor in good health.

This clone occurred a few times. The V gene is TRBV7-9, the J gene TRBJ2-2, with D unclear. Trimming shortened V by 1 base and J by 13 bases, and 16 bases separated the two germline ends. The germline gives CDR1 SEHNR, CDR2 FQNEAQ (reference sequence). This CDR3 is built from 14 residues. In DNA, the CDR3 is TGTGCCAGCAGCTTAGGCCTCTCAGGCCGTGGGCTGTTTTTT. Its protein product is CASSLGLSGRGLFF. Together with reference TRBV7-9 and TRBJ2-2, the CDR3 gives the full variable domain: DTGVSQNPRHKITKRGQNVTFRCDPISEHNRLYWYRQTLGQGPEFLTYFQNEAQLEKSRLLSDRFSAERPKGSFSTLEIQRTEQGDSAMYLCASSLGLSGRGLFFGEGSRLTVL.

The chain combines TRBV6-5 with TRBJ2-5; 7 bases match TRBD2. Germline CDR1 reads MNHEY; CDR2 reads SVGAGI. The CDR3 is 16 residues long. The ends lost 2 bases at V and 3 bases at J; junction bases unmatched: 9. The CDR3 is CASSYGGREGKETQYF. CDR3 DNA: TGTGCCAGCAGTTACGGCGGCAGGGAGGGGAAAGAGACCCAGTACTTC.

The chain employs TRBV12-5 and TRBJ2-2; 10 bases agree with TRBD2. In germline, CDR1 is LGHNT, CDR2 FRNRAP. Losses at the gene ends were 5 bases for V and 4 bases for J; bases not matched to a gene: 7. CDR3 length equals 16 residues. The CDR3 here is CASGGLAGALTGELFF. The CDR3 DNA reads TGTGCTAGTGGTGGGCTAGCGGGGGCCCTCACCGGGGAGCTGTTTTTT.

V gene TRBV7-9 combines with J gene TRBJ2-1, with TRBD2 identical over 9 bases. V shed 5 bases, J shed 4 bases, and the junction held 9 bases outside the gene matches. This CDR3 has 16 amino acids. CDR1 and CDR2 (germline): SEHNR, FQNEAQ (reference sequence). CDR3 amino acids: CASSPVAGVLYNEQFF. The CDR3 DNA reads TGTGCCAGCAGCCCCGTAGCGGGGGTCCTATACAATGAGCAGTTCTTC.

This chain links TRBV19 with TRBJ1-5; D remains unclear. This CDR3 is built from 12 residues. Germline V gene data show CDR1 as LNHDA and CDR2 as SQIVND (reference sequence). Trimming took 4 bases from V and 5 from J, leaving 6 bases between them. CDR3 nucleotides: TGTGCCAGTAGTAACTACGATCAGCCCCAGCATTTT. Protein sequence: CASSNYDQPQHF.

V is TRBV7-8 and J is TRBJ1-2; the D gene is possibly TRBD1 (6 bases). This CDR3 comprises 13 residues. The V end lost 5 bases, the J end lost 2 bases, and 9 bases lay between the germline ends. Germline CDR1 SGHVS, CDR2 FQNEAQ. The CDR3 loop is CASSVQGNYGYTF. The DNA of the CDR3 is TGTGCCAGCAGCGTACAGGGAAACTATGGCTACACCTTC.

The rearrangement links TRBV5-1 to TRBJ1-1; D ambiguous. The V gene lost 0 bases and the J gene lost 4 bases, with 10 bases spanning the gap. This CDR3 region has 14 residues. The germline V gene encodes CDR1 SGHRS and CDR2 YFSETQ. This chain's CDR3 is CASSLGLGGTEAFF. CDR3 bases: TGCGCCAGCAGCTTGGGGCTCGGAGGCACTGAAGCTTTCTTT. Looking up the rest from reference TRBV5-1 and TRBJ1-1 gives the full variable domain: KAGVTQTPRYLIKTRGQQVTLSCSPISGHRSVSWYQQTPGQGLQFLFEYFSETQRNKGNFPGRFSGRQFSNSRSEMNVSTLELGDSALYLCASSLGLGGTEAFFGQGTRLTVV.

This clone has only a few counts. J is TRBJ2-3 and V is TRBV4-1, with 7 bases aligning to TRBD2. Germline V lookup: CDR1 MGHRA, CDR2 YSYEKL. This CDR3 spans 13 amino acids. Trimming took 4 bases from V and 5 from J; bases not matched to a gene: 3. CDR3 bases: TGCGCCAGCAGCCGACCGGGGGGAGATACGCAGTATTTT. This codes for CASSRPGGDTQYF.

This chain links TRBV7-2 with TRBJ1-2; the match to TRBD1 covers 9 bases. V gave up 5 bases and J gave up 8 bases; unmatched junction bases: 6. This CDR3 spans 13 amino acids. Germline V gene data show CDR1 as SGHTA and CDR2 as FQGNSA. The CDR3 loop reads CASSRDRAEGYTF. The CDR3 nucleotides are TGTGCCAGCAGCCGGGACAGGGCCGAGGGCTACACCTTC.

The chain uses TRBV4-2 and TRBJ2-3, with 8 positions matching TRBD1. This CDR3 has 17 amino acids. The V gene's germline CDR1 is LGHNA and CDR2 YNFKEQ. The J segment lost 1 base and the V segment lost 2 bases, leaving 8 bases of the junction unmatched. CDR3 in DNA: TGTGCCAGCAGCCAACTGACAGGGGTGAGGGGCACAGATACGCAGTATTTT. It specifies CASSQLTGVRGTDTQYF.

This rearrangement joins TRBV29-1 to TRBJ1-1; maybe TRBD1 (6 bases). The CDR3 sequence is 13 residues long. Germline-derived CDR1 and CDR2 are SQVTM and ANQGSEA. Trimming pared 6 bases from V and 0 bases from J, leaving 11 bases between. For the CDR3, the DNA is TGCAGCGTGTCGACAGGACTGAACACTGAAGCTTTCTTT. This sequence encodes CSVSTGLNTEAFF. Full variable domain (missing parts from reference TRBV29-1 and TRBJ1-1): SAVISQKPSRDICQRGTSLTIQCQVDSQVTMMFWYRQQPGQSLTLIATANQGSEATYESGFVIDKFPISRPNLTFSTLTVSNMSPEDSSIYLCSVSTGLNTEAFFGQGTRLTVV.

This rearrangement joins TRBV19 to TRBJ1-6; 9 bases are shared with TRBD1. This CDR3 spans 13 amino acids. Germline CDR1 is LNHDA and CDR2 is SQIVND (reference sequence). Trimming took 10 bases from V and 7 from J; bases not matched to a gene: 5. CDR3 protein: CATGDRENSPLHF. In nucleotides, the CDR3 is TGTGCCACCGGGGACAGGGAAAATTCACCCCTCCACTTT.

The chain recombines TRBV7-3 with TRBJ2-2; 16 nucleotides match TRBD2. The CDR3 is made up of 17 amino acids. The V gene end was trimmed by 5 bases and the J gene end by 6 bases; junction bases not matched to a gene: 6. Germline CDR1 is SGHTA and CDR2 is FQGTGA. Here the CDR3 DNA reads TGTGCCAGCAGCCAGGGACTAGCGGGGGGGCCCGCCGGGGAGCTGTTTTTT. It yields the protein CASSQGLAGGPAGELFF. The entire variable domain, with the rest obtained from reference TRBV7-3 and TRBJ2-2, is as follows: GAGVSQTPSNKVTEKGKYVELRCDPISGHTALYWYRQSLGQGPEFLIYFQGTGAADDSGLPNDRFFAVRPEGSVSTLKIQRTERGDSAVYLCASSQGLAGGPAGELFFGEGSRLTVL.

The gene calls are TRBV29-1 and TRBJ1-3, with D tentatively TRBD1 (5 bases). Trimming removed 4 bases at V and 0 bases at J, with 7 bases between. CDR1 is SQVTM, CDR2 ANQGSEA, per germline. CDR3 length: 13 amino acids. CDR3 sequence reads: CSVGQSSGNTIYF. DNA for the CDR3: TGCAGCGTTGGACAGAGCTCTGGAAACACCATATATTTT.

This clone has a handful of counts. V is TRBV19 and J is TRBJ1-1; TRBD1 aligns across 8 bases. The CDR3 contains 15 residues. Per germline, CDR1 LNHDA and CDR2 SQIVND (reference sequence). Unmatched junction bases numbered 7, after V lost 4 bases and J lost 3 bases. CDR3 sequence: CASSTHGQGDTEAFF. The CDR3 DNA follows: TGTGCCAGTAGTACCCACGGACAGGGTGACACTGAAGCTTTCTTT.

The V call is TRBV19, the J call TRBJ1-1, with D uncertain. The CDR3 sequence is 13 residues long. Trimming shortened V by 1 base and J by 4 bases, and 7 bases separated the two germline ends. CDR1 and CDR2 from the germline V gene are LNHDA and SQIVND (reference sequence). CDR3 protein: CASSIVESTEAFF. The CDR3 DNA follows: TGTGCCAGTAGTATAGTCGAGAGCACTGAAGCTTTCTTT.

The V gene is TRBV19, the J gene TRBJ1-2, with 8 bases identical to TRBD1. The CDR3 is 15 residues long. J gave up 2 bases and V 6 bases, and 8 bases lay outside the gene matches. Germline-derived CDR1 and CDR2 are LNHDA and SQIVND (reference sequence). The CDR3: CASRSDREWNYGYTF. The CDR3 coding sequence is TGTGCCAGTAGATCGGACAGGGAGTGGAACTATGGCTACACCTTC.

This clone was seen a handful of times. The rearrangement joins TRBV7-3 to TRBJ2-7, with TRBD2 matching 7 bases. The ends lost 5 bases at V and 7 bases at J; junction bases unmatched: 11. Germline V gene data show CDR1 as SGHTA and CDR2 as FQGTGA. This CDR3 spans 14 amino acids. The CDR3 region is CASSRGDTGQEQYF. In nucleotides, the CDR3 is TGTGCCAGCAGCCGGGGGGATACCGGTCAAGAGCAGTACTTC.

The chain employs TRBV9 and TRBJ1-2; 7 bases are shared with TRBD1. The V and J ends lost 4 bases and 8 bases, in that order; junction bases with no gene match: 14. The CDR3 totals 15 residues. Looked up from germline, CDR1 is SGDLS and CDR2 is YYNGEE. CDR3 amino acids: CASSPAGGRGRGYTF. For the CDR3, the DNA is TGTGCCAGCAGCCCTGCAGGGGGGCGAGGTCGCGGCTACACCTTC.

The rearrangement links TRBV6-5 to TRBJ2-3; D possibly corresponds to TRBD2 (6 bases). The CDR3 sequence is 14 residues long. V shed 6 bases and J shed 1 base, with 11 bases lying between them. CDR1 is MNHEY, CDR2 SVGAGI, per germline. The CDR3 sequence: CASRPGEGTDTQYF. CDR3 DNA: TGTGCCAGCAGACCGGGGGAAGGCACAGATACGCAGTATTTT.

This clone showed up just once. This rearrangement joins TRBV10-3 to TRBJ1-2; 9 nucleotides line up with TRBD1. J gave up 8 bases and V 8 bases, and 12 bases lay outside the gene matches. The CDR3 consists of 14 residues. Per the germline V gene, CDR1 is ENHRY and CDR2 is SYGVKD. CDR3 amino acids: CAIGVLTGGAGYTF. The DNA for the CDR3 is TGTGCCATCGGAGTTTTAACAGGGGGCGCCGGCTACACCTTC.

This clone was picked up a small number of times. The gene calls are TRBV9 and TRBJ2-7; possibly TRBD1 for D (5 bases). Trimming stripped 2 bases from V and 0 bases from J, with 12 bases between. The CDR3 extends over 15 amino acids. Per the germline V gene, CDR1 is SGDLS and CDR2 is YYNGEE. The CDR3 spells CASSVEQASSYEQYF. In DNA, the CDR3 is TGTGCCAGCAGCGTCGAACAGGCCAGCTCCTACGAGCAGTACTTC.

The V call is TRBV27, the J call TRBJ1-5, with D uncertain. CDR3 length: 15 residues. V was shortened by 2 bases and J by 0 bases, with 8 bases between the two germline ends. In germline, CDR1 is MNHEY, CDR2 SMNVEV (reference sequence). CDR3 sequence: CASSLEAYSNQPQHF. CDR3 DNA: TGTGCCAGCAGTTTAGAGGCGTATAGCAATCAGCCCCAGCATTTT.

This clone was seen only once. V is TRBV7-2 and J is TRBJ1-2; D remains ambiguous. Between the trimmed V and J ends, which lost 3 bases and 4 bases, there was a span of 12 bases. The germline gives CDR1 SGHTA, CDR2 FQGNSA. This CDR3 is built from 14 residues. CDR3 region: CASSLAPGRYGYTF. The CDR3 coding sequence is TGTGCCAGCAGCTTGGCCCCAGGCCGCTATGGCTACACCTTC.

In this sample, this clone turned up a few times. The CDR3 here is CASIYCDGQGVLQETQYF. CDR3 coding DNA: TGTGCCAGCATCTATTGCGACGGACAGGGGGTCTTACAAGAGACCCAGTACTTC. The chain recombines TRBV27 with TRBJ2-5; TRBD1 matches 10 bases. Losses at the gene ends were 7 bases for V and 2 bases for J; bases not matched to a gene: 16. The CDR3 is made up of 18 amino acids. CDR1 is MNHEY, CDR2 SMNVEV, per germline (reference sequence).